These 29 T cell receptor beta chains came from one sample sequenced in a study of Ad26.COV2.S vaccination and SARS-CoV-2 variants. Data came from immunoSEQ multiplex PCR; TCRdb stores just in-frame clones and leaves some out. The sample has tens of thousands of clones; about 83% are singletons. Sequencing used peripheral blood, obtained after recovery from COVID-19. The receptor set was obtained from a human donor who had recovered from COVID-19.

The chain recombines TRBV6-5 with TRBJ1-2; 7 bases are shared with TRBD1. CDR3 length: 13 residues. CDR1 and CDR2 (germline): MNHEY, SVGAGI. With V trimmed by 6 bases and J by 8 bases, 9 bases remained unmatched. The CDR3 bases are TGTGCCAGCAGCCTCCTTCCGGGACAGGGCTACACCTTC. Translation: CASSLLPGQGYTF.

The chain combines TRBV2 with TRBJ2-1; 8 nucleotides match TRBD1. Germline V gives CDR1 SNHLY, CDR2 FYNNEI. V dropped 6 bases and J dropped 2; count of bases not matched to a gene: 9. The CDR3 is 16 residues long. CDR3: CASSAWTGTTYNEQFF. CDR3 sequence (DNA): TGTGCCAGCAGCGCCTGGACAGGGACGACCTACAATGAGCAGTTCTTC.

The chain employs TRBV27 and TRBJ2-1; TRBD1 aligns across 7 bases. V gave up 4 bases and J gave up 6 bases; unmatched junction bases: 6. There are 14 residues in the CDR3. CDR1 MNHEY and CDR2 SMNVEV come from the germline V gene (reference sequence). CDR3 nucleotides: TGTGCCAGCAGTTCGACAGGGTATCGCAATGAGCAGTTCTTC. It encodes CASSSTGYRNEQFF.

V and J are TRBV28 and TRBJ1-2; no firm D call. V lost 6 bases and J lost 8, with 19 bases in between. The CDR3 covers 14 residues. Per the germline V gene, CDR1 is MDHEN and CDR2 is SYDVKM. In DNA, the CDR3 is TGTGCCAGCAGACATCAAAGCGAGGGCGACGGCTACACCTTC. It specifies CASRHQSEGDGYTF.

The chain carries TRBV2 and TRBJ2-5; D may correspond to TRBD1 or TRBD2 (7 bases each). This CDR3 is built from 14 residues. Germline V gives CDR1 SNHLY, CDR2 FYNNEI. Trimming pared 5 bases from V and 4 bases from J, leaving 14 bases between. The CDR3 spells CASSPGGGGETQYF. CDR3 nucleotide sequence: TGTGCCAGCAGTCCAGGGGGGGGCGGAGAGACCCAGTACTTC.

This chain links TRBV24-1 with TRBJ2-3; 9 bases fit TRBD2. The trim removed 5 bases at V and 6 bases at J, leaving 11 bases unmatched. CDR3 size: 16 residues. The germline V gene encodes CDR1 KGHDR and CDR2 SFDVKD. CDR3 in amino acids: CATSAWRGGVGDTQYF. CDR3 nucleotide sequence: TGTGCCACCAGTGCCTGGCGGGGGGGAGTTGGGGATACGCAGTATTTT.

The CDR3 spells CASSLYPSYGANVLTF. DNA of the CDR3: TGTGCCAGCAGTTTATACCCGTCCTACGGGGCCAACGTCCTGACTTTC. This sequence joins TRBV27 and TRBJ2-6; D call uncertain. Germline V CDR1 and CDR2: MNHEY, SMNVEV (reference sequence). Trimming took 1 base from V and 4 from J, leaving 11 bases between them. The CDR3 has 16 amino acids.

This rearrangement joins TRBV24-1 to TRBJ1-2; D unclear. CDR1 is KGHDR, CDR2 SFDVKD, per germline. The CDR3 has 13 residues. Trimming stripped 12 bases from V and 0 bases from J, with 13 bases between. The CDR3 DNA follows: TGTGCCCCCCACCGGCTGGCTAACTATGGCTACACCTTC. Amino acid sequence: CAPHRLANYGYTF.

The V call is TRBV11-3, the J call TRBJ1-6, with D possibly TRBD1 on 5 matching bases. Trimming cost V 8 bases and J 4 bases, with 15 bases left between them. Germline-derived CDR1 and CDR2 are SGHNT and YENEEA. This CDR3 spans 15 amino acids. The CDR3, as DNA: TGTGCCAGCCACCGCAGGGTAAGGTATAATTCACCCCTCCACTTT. It encodes CASHRRVRYNSPLHF.

V usage is TRBV19 and J usage is TRBJ2-1; 11 nucleotides align to TRBD1. CDR3 length equals 17 residues. With 0 bases clipped from V and 0 bases from J, the junction kept 1 base outside the gene matches. Per germline, CDR1 LNHDA and CDR2 SQIVND (reference sequence). CDR3 sequence reads: CASSIEGTGGSYNEQFF. The DNA for the CDR3 is TGTGCCAGTAGTATAGAGGGGACAGGGGGCTCCTACAATGAGCAGTTCTTC. The full variable domain, with the rest looked up from reference TRBV19 and TRBJ2-1, is DGGITQSPKYLFRKEGQNVTLSCEQNLNHDAMYWYRQDPGQGLRLIYYSQIVNDFQKGDIAEGYSVSREKKESFPLTVTSAQKNPTAFYLCASSIEGTGGSYNEQFFGPGTRLTVL.

This chain links TRBV5-8 with TRBJ2-4; D gene unclear. This CDR3 region has 16 residues. Trimming left V 5 bases short and J 6 bases short, with 21 bases between. Germline CDR1 is SGHTS and CDR2 is YDEGEE. The CDR3: CASRPLRSRIGNIQYF. The CDR3 coding sequence is TGTGCCAGCAGGCCCCTCCGGAGTCGGATCGGAAACATTCAGTACTTC.

The rearrangement uses TRBV10-1 and TRBJ1-1, with D unresolved. The CDR3 has 14 residues. The V end was cut by 7 bases, the J end by 1 base, with 13 bases between. Per germline, CDR1 WNHNN and CDR2 SYGVQD (reference sequence). CDR3 region: CASIPDSRNTEAFF. In nucleotides, the CDR3 is TGCGCCAGCATACCGGACTCGAGGAACACTGAAGCTTTCTTT.

Only a few counts were recorded for this clone. This sequence joins TRBV7-9 and TRBJ2-7, with D unresolved. Germline V gene sequence: CDR1 SEHNR, CDR2 FQNEAQ (reference sequence). V gave up 4 bases and J gave up 0 bases, with 10 bases separating them. This CDR3 comprises 14 residues. The CDR3 here is CASSSLGPSYEQYF. DNA of the CDR3: TGTGCCAGCAGCTCCCTCGGGCCCTCCTACGAGCAGTACTTC.

The V gene is TRBV28, the J gene TRBJ1-2; D ambiguous. Trimming cost V 7 bases and J 0 bases, with 15 bases left between them. Germline V gene lookup returns CDR1 MDHEN and CDR2 SYDVKM. The CDR3 covers 15 residues. CDR3 residues: CASNRNLYTNYGYTF. DNA for the CDR3: TGTGCCAGCAACCGGAATCTCTATACTAACTATGGCTACACCTTC.

This sequence joins TRBV18 and TRBJ1-4, with D tentatively TRBD1 (5 bases). V was pared by 4 bases and J by 8 bases, with 14 bases between. Germline CDR1 and CDR2: KGHSH and LQKENI. The CDR3 extends over 14 amino acids. The CDR3 spells CASSLTEGGEKLFF. The CDR3, as DNA: TGTGCCAGCTCACTGACAGAAGGAGGGGAAAAACTGTTTTTT.

The genes are TRBV27 and TRBJ2-3; unclear D gene. The CDR3 extends over 19 amino acids. CDR1 is MNHEY, CDR2 SMNVEV, per germline (reference sequence). Trimming removed 5 bases from V and 0 bases from J, with 24 bases in between. The CDR3 sequence is CASSKRFSYVKTSTDTQYF. The CDR3 nucleotides are TGTGCCAGCAGTAAGAGATTCAGCTACGTAAAAACTAGCACAGATACGCAGTATTTT.

This clone was found once. V is TRBV5-8 and J is TRBJ1-6, with D perhaps TRBD1 (6 bases). Germline lookup yields CDR1 SGHTS and CDR2 YDEGEE. The V gene lost 2 bases and the J gene lost 14 bases, with 17 bases spanning the gap. This CDR3 region has 14 residues. CDR3 coding DNA: TGTGCCAGCAGCTTCGGACGGGGGGGCGGGGCCCTCCACTTT. Its protein product is CASSFGRGGGALHF.

This chain joins TRBV2 and TRBJ1-2; D is perhaps TRBD1 (5 bases). The germline V gene has CDR1 SNHLY and CDR2 FYNNEI. This CDR3 has 13 amino acids. V was trimmed by 6 bases and J by 8 bases, leaving 16 bases between them. CDR3 region: CASSTPGLYGYTF. The CDR3 DNA reads TGTGCCAGCAGCACCCCAGGGCTTTACGGCTACACCTTC.

This clone was detected many times. This chain connects TRBV5-1 to TRBJ1-1; 8 positions match TRBD1. The CDR3 consists of 13 residues. Germline CDR1 is SGHRS and CDR2 is YFSETQ. The J segment lost 6 bases and the V segment lost 7 bases, leaving 8 bases of the junction unmatched. The CDR3 region is CASYDRGSPEAFF. The CDR3 region has the DNA TGCGCCAGCTATGACAGGGGCAGCCCTGAAGCTTTCTTT.

The chain couples TRBV19 to TRBJ2-2; 8 bases agree with TRBD1. V gave up 5 bases and J gave up 6 bases; unmatched junction bases: 8. The CDR3 loop spans 15 amino acids. Per the germline V gene, CDR1 is LNHDA and CDR2 is SQIVND (reference sequence). The CDR3 loop is CASSWSGGRPGELFF. CDR3 sequence (DNA): TGTGCCAGTAGTTGGTCAGGGGGCCGTCCCGGGGAGCTGTTTTTT.

This clone was observed a few times. The rearrangement links TRBV7-6 to TRBJ2-3, with D hard to call. Germline CDR1 and CDR2: SGHVS and FNYEAQ. V was clipped by 5 bases and J by 6 bases, with 9 bases between them. This CDR3 comprises 12 residues. CDR3 loop: CASSLPLDTQYF. The CDR3 nucleotides are TGTGCCAGCAGCCTTCCCTTGGATACGCAGTATTTT.

This clone was seen only a few times. CDR3 protein: CASSLGGVRGNTEAFF. In nucleotides, the CDR3 is TGTGCCAGCAGCTTAGGTGGGGTACGGGGGAACACTGAAGCTTTCTTT. The V call is TRBV7-9, the J call TRBJ1-1; no clear D gene. The germline V gene encodes CDR1 SEHNR and CDR2 FQNEAQ (reference sequence). CDR3 length equals 16 residues. With 1 base removed from V and 1 base from J, the gap between germline ends came to 13 bases.

This rearrangement joins TRBV12-3 or TRBV12-4 to TRBJ2-1, with 9 positions matching TRBD2. CDR3 length: 12 residues. V shed 6 bases and J 10 bases; nucleotides not matched to a gene: 4. This CDR3 is CASSLAGREQFF. The DNA of the CDR3 is TGTGCCAGCAGCCTAGCGGGAAGGGAGCAGTTCTTC.

The chain combines TRBV14 with TRBJ1-1; D gene ambiguous. The CDR3 totals 12 residues. The germline gives CDR1 SGHDN, CDR2 FVKESK. Trimming removed 2 bases from V and 10 bases from J, with 11 bases in between. The DNA of the CDR3 is TGTGCCAGCAGCCAACAGCTAGAAGTAGCTTTCTTT. Translating it yields CASSQQLEVAFF.

In the case of this clone: The junction differs from germline at one of its ends, possibly a read error. This chain connects TRBV7-8 to TRBJ2-7; the D gene could be TRBD1 or TRBD2 (5 bases each). There are 15 residues in the CDR3. Germline loops: CDR1 SGHVS, CDR2 FQNEAQ. CDR3 in amino acids: CASSIAGTLTFAQYF. Written as DNA, the CDR3 is TGTGCCAGCAGCATAGCCGGGACCCTTACCTTCGCGCAGTACTTC.

This chain uses TRBV5-4 with TRBJ1-2, with a tentative D call TRBD1 (5 bases). Between the trimmed V and J ends, which lost 3 bases and 4 bases, there was a span of 16 bases. The CDR3 has 15 amino acids. Germline V gene lookup returns CDR1 SGHNT and CDR2 YYREEE (reference sequence). CDR3 sequence reads: CASSSIRTSRYGYTF. The CDR3 nucleotides read TGTGCCAGCAGCTCCATTAGGACATCCCGCTATGGCTACACCTTC.

The rearrangement joins TRBV15 to TRBJ2-1; the match to TRBD1 covers 9 bases. Germline CDR1 is LNHNV and CDR2 is YYDKDF (reference sequence). The CDR3 sequence is 16 residues long. J was trimmed by 9 bases and V by 4 bases; bases with no gene match: 13. In DNA, the CDR3 is TGTGCCACCAGCACCCGAGGGGACAGGGTGGGGGGTGAGCAGTTCTTC. Translation: CATSTRGDRVGGEQFF.

This clone was counted once. The V and J genes are TRBV5-1 and TRBJ2-1, with 11 bases aligning to TRBD2. CDR1 is SGHRS, CDR2 YFSETQ, per germline. CDR3 length: 20 residues. Unmatched junction bases numbered 11, after V lost 0 bases and J lost 0 bases. The CDR3 coding sequence is TGCGCCAGCAGCTTGGATCCTAGCGGGGGGCTCAGTAGCTCCTACAATGAGCAGTTCTTC. It specifies CASSLDPSGGLSSSYNEQFF.

V usage is TRBV27 and J usage is TRBJ2-3; possible D gene TRBD1, 6 bases. This CDR3 spans 14 amino acids. Germline-derived CDR1 and CDR2 are MNHEY and SMNVEV (reference sequence). V lost 4 bases and J lost 5, with 13 bases in between. The CDR3 nucleotides read TGTGCCAGCAGTTCGTGGACAGCCGAAGATACGCAGTATTTT. It translates to CASSSWTAEDTQYF.